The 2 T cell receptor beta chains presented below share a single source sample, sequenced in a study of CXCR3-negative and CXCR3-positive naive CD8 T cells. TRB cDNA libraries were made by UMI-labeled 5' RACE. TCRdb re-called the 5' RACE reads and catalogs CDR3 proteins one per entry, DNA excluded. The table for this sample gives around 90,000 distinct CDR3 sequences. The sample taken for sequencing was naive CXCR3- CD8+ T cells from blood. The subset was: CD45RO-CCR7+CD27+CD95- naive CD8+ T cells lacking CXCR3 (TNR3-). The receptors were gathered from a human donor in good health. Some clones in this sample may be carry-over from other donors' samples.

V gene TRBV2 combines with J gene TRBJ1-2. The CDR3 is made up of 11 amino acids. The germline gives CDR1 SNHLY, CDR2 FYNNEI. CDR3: CASSEALRATF. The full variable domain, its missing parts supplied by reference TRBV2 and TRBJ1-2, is EPEVTQTPSHQVTQMGQEVILRCVPISNHLYFYWYRQILGQKVEFLVSFYNNEISEKSEIFDDQFSVERPDGSNFTLKIRSTKLEDSAMYFCASSEALRATFGSGTRLTVV.

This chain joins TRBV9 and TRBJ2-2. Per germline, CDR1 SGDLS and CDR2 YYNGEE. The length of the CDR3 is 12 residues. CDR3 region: CASRSSTGELFF.